The source of this T cell receptor (beta chain) is a study of blood T cell repertoires in COVID-19. Study details: Samples representing acute and convalescent COVID-19 were sourced from the United States, Italy and Spain. In each case, the material was cDNA or gDNA derived from T cells, B-cell-depleted T cells, or PBMCs.

Authors' data handling: For nucleated cells, counts were estimated from reference gene primer amplification. Libraries were prepared by immunoSEQ multiplex PCR; TCRdb keeps only in-frame clonotypes and omits some of them. From that table come the V and J calls and clone size; the DNA was used to work out D and trimming. The table records some 100,000 clones, around 90% of them present only once. The germline V and J ends were trimmed by 8 bases and 1 base, with 14 bases remaining between them. Germline V gene lookup returns CDR1 LNHDA and CDR2 SQIVND (reference sequence). The CDR3 totals 15 residues.

The J gene is TRBJ2-2, the V gene TRBV19; TRBD1 is a possible D gene (7 bases). Sample: peripheral blood. The source of this sequence is a woman aged 80 or older with active COVID-19. CDR3 sequence reads: CASLGGTENTGELFF. CDR3 nucleotide sequence: TGTGCCAGTTTAGGGGGGACAGAGAACACCGGGGAGCTGTTTTTT. The variable domain in full, with the rest retrieved from reference TRBV19 and TRBJ2-2, is DGGITQSPKYLFRKEGQNVTLSCEQNLNHDAMYWYRQDPGQGLRLIYYSQIVNDFQKGDIAEGYSVSREKKESFPLTVTSAQKNPTAFYLCASLGGTENTGELFFGEGSRLTVL.